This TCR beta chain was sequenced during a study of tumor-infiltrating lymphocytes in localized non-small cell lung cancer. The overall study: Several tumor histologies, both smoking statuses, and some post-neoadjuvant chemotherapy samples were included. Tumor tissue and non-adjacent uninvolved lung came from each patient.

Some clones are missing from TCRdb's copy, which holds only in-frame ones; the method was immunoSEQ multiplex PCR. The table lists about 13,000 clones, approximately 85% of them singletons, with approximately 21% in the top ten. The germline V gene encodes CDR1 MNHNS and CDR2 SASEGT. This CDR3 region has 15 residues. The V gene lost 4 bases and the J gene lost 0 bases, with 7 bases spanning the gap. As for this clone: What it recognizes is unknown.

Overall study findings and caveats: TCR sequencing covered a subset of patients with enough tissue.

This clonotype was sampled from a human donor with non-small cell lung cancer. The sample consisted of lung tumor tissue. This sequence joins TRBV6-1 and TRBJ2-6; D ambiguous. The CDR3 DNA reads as TGTGCCAGCAGTGTGGTGGACTCTGGGGCCAACGTCCTGACTTTC. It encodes CASSVVDSGANVLTF.